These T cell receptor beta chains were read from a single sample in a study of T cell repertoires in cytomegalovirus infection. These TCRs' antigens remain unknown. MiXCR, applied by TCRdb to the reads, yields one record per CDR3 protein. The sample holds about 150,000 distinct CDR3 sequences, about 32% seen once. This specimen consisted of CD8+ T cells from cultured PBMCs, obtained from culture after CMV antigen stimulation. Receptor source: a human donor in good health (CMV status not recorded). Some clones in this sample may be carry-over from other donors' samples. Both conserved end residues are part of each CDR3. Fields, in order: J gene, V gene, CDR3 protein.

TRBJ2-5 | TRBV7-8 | CASSPGGPYETQYF
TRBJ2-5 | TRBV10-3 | CAIGRDREVTGETQYF
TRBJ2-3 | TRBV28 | CASSLRLASTDTQYF
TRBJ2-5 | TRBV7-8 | CASSLLDSQETQYF
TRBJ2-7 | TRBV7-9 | CASSHLETGHYEQYF
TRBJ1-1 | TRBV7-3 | CASSTQISWDTLNTEAFF
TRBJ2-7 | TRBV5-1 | CASSIIPSYEQYF
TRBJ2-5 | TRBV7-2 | CASTSGVIETQYF
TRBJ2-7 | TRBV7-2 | CASSSTGGRLEQYF
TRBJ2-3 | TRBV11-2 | CASSPTSGGYTSTDTQYF
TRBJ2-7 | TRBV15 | CATSPEQQGLLGEQYF
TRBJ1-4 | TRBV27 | CASSSSPNNEKLFF
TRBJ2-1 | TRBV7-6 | CASSPGGSDEQFF
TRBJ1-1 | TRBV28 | CASTLVEGTEAFF